Listed below are T cell receptor beta chains from one sample, sequenced in a study of graft-versus-host responses after intestinal transplantation. Assay used: immunoSEQ multiplex PCR; TCRdb lists only in-frame clones, some missing. The data contain tens of thousands of clones, about 89% of them singletons. Material: PBMCs, obtained nearly 670 days after intestinal transplant. These receptors were obtained from a human patient who received an intestinal transplant, so some T cells may come from the graft donor. Both conserved end residues are part of each CDR3. The D gene is left open where the match is weak. Clone size is given for some rows only: seen once, a few or many times, or a class if the clone is expanded.

D gene	clone size	V gene	J gene	CDR3 protein	CDR3 DNA
.	.	TRBV5-4	TRBJ2-1	CASSSTGDNNEQFF	TGTGCCAGCAGCTCTACCGGGGATAACAATGAGCAGTTCTTC
.	.	TRBV6-5	TRBJ2-1	CASSWDYNPNNEQFF	TGTGCCAGCAGTTGGGATTATAATCCCAACAATGAGCAGTTCTTC
TRBD1	once	TRBV6-1	TRBJ1-1	CASRDRGPSLEAFF	TGTGCCAGCAGGGACAGGGGGCCATCCCTTGAAGCTTTCTTT
.	.	TRBV10-3	TRBJ1-2	CAISEARVYGYTF	TGTGCCATCAGTGAGGCCAGGGTCTATGGCTACACCTTC
.	.	TRBV6-6	TRBJ2-7	CASSYSLGGRGEQYF	TGTGCCAGCAGTTACTCGCTCGGGGGGCGTGGCGAGCAGTACTTC
.	.	TRBV7-9	TRBJ1-4	CASSAVEKLFF	TGTGCCAGCAGCGCGGTTGAAAAACTGTTTTTT
TRBD1	.	TRBV4-1	TRBJ2-5	CASSPRGQGAVETQYF	TGCGCCAGCAGCCCTAGGGGACAGGGGGCGGTGGAGACCCAGTACTTC
.	.	TRBV5-6	TRBJ2-3	CASRWWGGTDTQYF	TGTGCCAGCAGGTGGTGGGGGGGCACAGATACGCAGTATTTT
.	.	TRBV5-1	TRBJ2-7	CASSLAQGWIYEQYF	TGCGCCAGCAGCTTGGCGCAGGGGTGGATCTACGAGCAGTACTTC
.	few	TRBV16	TRBJ2-2	CASSPGNINTGELFF	TGTGCCAGCAGCCCCGGGAATATCAACACCGGGGAGCTGTTTTTT
.	.	TRBV7-9	TRBJ2-3	CASSNRGTDTQYF	TGTGCCAGCAGCAACAGGGGCACAGATACGCAGTATTTT
.	once	TRBV5-1	TRBJ2-7	CASKFAQGSSYEQYF	TGCGCCAGCAAATTTGCGCAGGGGAGTTCCTACGAGCAGTACTTC
TRBD1	.	TRBV29-1	TRBJ1-1	CSVETGGAFF	TGCAGCGTTGAGACAGGGGGGGCTTTCTTT
TRBD1	.	TRBV18	TRBJ1-2	CASSPNTGDRGYGYTF	TGTGCCAGCTCACCAAACACCGGGGACAGGGGCTATGGCTACACCTTC